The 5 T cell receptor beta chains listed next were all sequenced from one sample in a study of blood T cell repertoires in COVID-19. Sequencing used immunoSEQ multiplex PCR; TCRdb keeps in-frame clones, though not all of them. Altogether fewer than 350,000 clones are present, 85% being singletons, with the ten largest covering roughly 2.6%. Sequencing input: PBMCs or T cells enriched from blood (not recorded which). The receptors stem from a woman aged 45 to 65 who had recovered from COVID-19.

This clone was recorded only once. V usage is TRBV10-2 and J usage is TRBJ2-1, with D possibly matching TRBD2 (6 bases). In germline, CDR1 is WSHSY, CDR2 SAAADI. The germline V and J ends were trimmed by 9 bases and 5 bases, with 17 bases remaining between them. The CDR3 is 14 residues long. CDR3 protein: CARLGLPRHNEQFF. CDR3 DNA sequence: TGCGCCAGGCTTGGACTACCGAGACACAATGAGCAGTTCTTC.

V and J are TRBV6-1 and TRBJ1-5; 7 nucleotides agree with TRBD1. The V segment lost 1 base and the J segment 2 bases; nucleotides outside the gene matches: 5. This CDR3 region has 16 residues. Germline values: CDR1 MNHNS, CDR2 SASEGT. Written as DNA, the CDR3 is TGTGCCAGCAGTGAAGGACAGGGTAGGGGCAATCAGCCCCAGCATTTT. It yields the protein CASSEGQGRGNQPQHF.

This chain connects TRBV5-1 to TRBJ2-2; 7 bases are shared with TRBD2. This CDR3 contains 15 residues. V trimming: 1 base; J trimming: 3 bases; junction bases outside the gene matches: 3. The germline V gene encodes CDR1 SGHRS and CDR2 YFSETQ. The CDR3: CASSLSGGYTGELFF. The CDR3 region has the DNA TGCGCCAGCAGCTTGTCGGGGGGTTACACCGGGGAGCTGTTTTTT.

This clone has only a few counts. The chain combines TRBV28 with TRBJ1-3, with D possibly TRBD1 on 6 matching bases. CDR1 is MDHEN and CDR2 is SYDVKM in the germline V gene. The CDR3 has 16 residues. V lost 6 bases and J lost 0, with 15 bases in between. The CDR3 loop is CASREMDSSSGNTIYF. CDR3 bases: TGTGCCAGCAGGGAGATGGACAGCAGCTCTGGAAACACCATATATTTT.

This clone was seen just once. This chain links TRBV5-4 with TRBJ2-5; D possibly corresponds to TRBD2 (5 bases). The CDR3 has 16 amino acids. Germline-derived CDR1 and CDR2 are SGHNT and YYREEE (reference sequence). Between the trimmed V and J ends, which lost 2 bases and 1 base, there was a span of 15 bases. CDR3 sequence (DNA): TGTGCCAGCAGCTTAGACGGGAACTCCCTCCAAGAGACCCAGTACTTC. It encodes CASSLDGNSLQETQYF.